Following are 11 T cell receptor beta chains from one sample sequenced in a study of blood T cells in healthy people across ages. A second about 7 to 12 cycle PCR used barcoded and J-beta primers. TCRdb re-analysed the 5' RACE reads in MiXCR, keeping a single row per CDR3 protein. The sample holds around 1,900,000 distinct CDR3 sequences, roughly two fifths seen once. The sequenced material came from blood. Receptor source: a human donor in good health.

This clonotype was picked up a small number of times. The chain is built from TRBV18 and TRBJ2-7; D possibly corresponds to TRBD1 (5 bases). CDR3 length equals 16 residues. V shed 0 bases and J shed 5 bases, with 17 bases lying between them. Germline V CDR1 and CDR2: KGHSH, LQKENI. The CDR3 protein is CASSPPVRGSVDEQYF. In DNA form, the CDR3 reads TGTGCCAGCTCACCACCGGTAAGGGGTTCGGTTGACGAGCAGTACTTC.

The rearrangement joins TRBV7-2 to TRBJ1-5, with TRBD1 matching 7 bases. Per the germline V gene, CDR1 is SGHTA and CDR2 is FQGNSA. Unmatched junction bases numbered 4, after V lost 5 bases and J lost 9 bases. The CDR3 is 12 residues long. The CDR3 region is CASSDRVRPQHF. The CDR3 DNA reads as TGTGCCAGCAGCGACAGGGTACGGCCCCAGCATTTT.

Concerning this clonotype: Germline and junction disagree at one end, which may indicate a read error. This chain uses TRBV12-3 or TRBV12-4 with TRBJ1-5; 7 bases agree with TRBD1. This CDR3 is built from 13 residues. CDR3 coding DNA: TGTGCCAGCAGTCGGGACAGAGGACAGCCCCGGCATTTT. Residues: CASSRDRGQPRHF.

The chain has TRBV7-8 and TRBJ1-2; 9 bases agree with TRBD1. The CDR3 covers 16 residues. Germline lookup yields CDR1 SGHVS and CDR2 FQNEAQ. The ends lost 5 bases at V and 2 bases at J; junction bases unmatched: 9. CDR3 region: CASSPRRTGVNYGYTF. As DNA, the CDR3 is TGTGCCAGCAGCCCTCGCAGGACAGGGGTGAACTATGGCTACACCTTC.

This chain links TRBV19 with TRBJ2-7, with D possibly being TRBD1 or TRBD2 (5 bases each). In germline, CDR1 is LNHDA, CDR2 SQIVND (reference sequence). This CDR3 contains 14 residues. Trimming cost V 7 bases and J 2 bases, with 15 bases left between them. The CDR3 nucleotides read TGTGCCAGTACCAATGGGGGAAACCCCTACGAGCAGTACTTC. Amino acid sequence: CASTNGGNPYEQYF. The full variable domain, its missing parts supplied by reference TRBV19 and TRBJ2-7, is DGGITQSPKYLFRKEGQNVTLSCEQNLNHDAMYWYRQDPGQGLRLIYYSQIVNDFQKGDIAEGYSVSREKKESFPLTVTSAQKNPTAFYLCASTNGGNPYEQYFGPGTRLTVT.

The V gene is TRBV7-3, the J gene TRBJ2-3, with TRBD2 matching over 9 bases. CDR1 is SGHTA and CDR2 is FQGTGA in the germline V gene. This CDR3 comprises 18 residues. V trimming: 2 bases; J trimming: 2 bases; junction bases outside the gene matches: 11. The CDR3 region has the DNA TGTGCCAGCAGCTTACGGGCGGGGGGGCCGTTGGCCACAGATACGCAGTATTTT. Translation: CASSLRAGGPLATDTQYF.

This clonotype was counted a single time. The V gene is TRBV4-3, the J gene TRBJ1-2; D remains ambiguous. The CDR3 totals 13 residues. Trimming removed 3 bases from V and 8 bases from J, with 13 bases in between. Germline V gene lookup returns CDR1 LGHNA and CDR2 YSLEER. CDR3 residues: CASSQLRTGGYTF. DNA for the CDR3: TGCGCCAGCAGCCAGCTAAGAACGGGCGGCTACACCTTC.

This clonotype was detected ten times or more. The V call is TRBV6-2 or TRBV6-3, the J call TRBJ2-7, with a tentative D call TRBD2 (5 bases). The CDR3 has 14 amino acids. V lost 6 bases and J lost 4, with 16 bases in between. Germline V lookup: CDR1 MNHEY, CDR2 SVGEGT. CDR3: CASRPHSRGYEQYF. DNA of the CDR3: TGTGCCAGCAGGCCGCATTCCCGGGGATACGAGCAGTACTTC.

This clonotype appeared a single time. An end of the junction does not agree with germline; a read error may underlie this. V gene TRBV7-6 combines with J gene TRBJ2-7; 8 bases agree with TRBD1. The CDR3 loop spans 18 amino acids. Germline V gives CDR1 SGHVS, CDR2 FNYEAQ. The CDR3 reads CAGSPGQDGGWDGYEQYF. CDR3 DNA sequence: TGTGCCGGCAGCCCGGGACAGGATGGGGGCTGGGATGGCTACGAGCAGTACTTC.

The gene calls are TRBV29-1 and TRBJ2-1; D is possibly TRBD1 (6 bases). Trimming left V 7 bases short and J 7 bases short, with 17 bases between. Germline V gene data show CDR1 as SQVTM and CDR2 as ANQGSEA. CDR3 length equals 13 residues. The CDR3 region is CSARDGGWNEQFF. The CDR3 nucleotides are TGCAGCGCCCGGGATGGGGGCTGGAATGAGCAGTTCTTC.

The chain uses TRBV7-3 and TRBJ2-5, with TRBD1 as a possible D gene (6 bases). This CDR3 comprises 14 residues. Trimming stripped 3 bases from V and 3 bases from J, with 11 bases between. Germline CDR1 SGHTA, CDR2 FQGTGA. CDR3 in DNA: TGTGCCAGCAGCTTGGGACATTCCAAAGAGACCCAGTACTTC. Translation: CASSLGHSKETQYF.